The clone carrying this T cell receptor (beta chain) was recorded once. The CDR3 runs to 14 residues. J was trimmed by 6 bases and V by 7 bases; bases with no gene match: 8. In germline, CDR1 is SGHTA, CDR2 FQGNSA. Authors' data handling: Amplification of reference gene primers was used by the study to estimate nucleated cell counts. The protocol was immunoSEQ multiplex PCR, while the TCRdb copy is restricted to in-frame clones and leaves out a portion. V and J calls and clone size come straight from that table; D and trimming were deduced from the DNA. The data hold about 260,000 clones, with about 89% observed a single time. The data are from a study of blood T cell repertoires in COVID-19. Study overall: Acute-phase and convalescent COVID-19 samples originated in the United States, Italy and Spain.

The clonotype comes from a woman aged 50 to 60 with acute or convalescent COVID-19. Sample: peripheral blood. The chain links TRBV7-2 to TRBJ2-1; 8 nucleotides agree with TRBD2. CDR3 DNA: TGTGCCAGCACTAGTCGGGGGGGGATCAATGAGCAGTTCTTC. Translation gives CASTSRGGINEQFF.